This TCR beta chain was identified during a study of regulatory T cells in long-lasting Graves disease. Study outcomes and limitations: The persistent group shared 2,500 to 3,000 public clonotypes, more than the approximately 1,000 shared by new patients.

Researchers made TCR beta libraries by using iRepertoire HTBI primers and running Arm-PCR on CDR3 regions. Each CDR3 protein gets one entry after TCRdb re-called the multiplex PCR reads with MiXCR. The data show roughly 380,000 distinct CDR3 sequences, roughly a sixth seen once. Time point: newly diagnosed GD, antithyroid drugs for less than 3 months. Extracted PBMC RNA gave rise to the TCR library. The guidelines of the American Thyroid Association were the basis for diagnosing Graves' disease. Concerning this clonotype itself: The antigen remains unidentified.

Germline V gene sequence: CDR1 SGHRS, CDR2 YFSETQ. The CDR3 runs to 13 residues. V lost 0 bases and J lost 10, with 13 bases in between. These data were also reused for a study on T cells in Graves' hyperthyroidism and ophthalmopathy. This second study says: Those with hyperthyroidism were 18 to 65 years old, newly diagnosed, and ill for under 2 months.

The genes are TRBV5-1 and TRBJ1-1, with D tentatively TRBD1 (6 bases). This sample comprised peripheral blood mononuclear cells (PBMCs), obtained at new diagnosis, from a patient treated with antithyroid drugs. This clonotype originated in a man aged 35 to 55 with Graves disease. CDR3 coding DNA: TGCGCCAGCAGCTTGGAAACAGGGAATACAGCTTTCTTT. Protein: CASSLETGNTAFF. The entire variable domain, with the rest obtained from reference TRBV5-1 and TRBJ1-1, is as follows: KAGVTQTPRYLIKTRGQQVTLSCSPISGHRSVSWYQQTPGQGLQFLFEYFSETQRNKGNFPGRFSGRQFSNSRSEMNVSTLELGDSALYLCASSLETGNTAFFGQGTRLTVV.